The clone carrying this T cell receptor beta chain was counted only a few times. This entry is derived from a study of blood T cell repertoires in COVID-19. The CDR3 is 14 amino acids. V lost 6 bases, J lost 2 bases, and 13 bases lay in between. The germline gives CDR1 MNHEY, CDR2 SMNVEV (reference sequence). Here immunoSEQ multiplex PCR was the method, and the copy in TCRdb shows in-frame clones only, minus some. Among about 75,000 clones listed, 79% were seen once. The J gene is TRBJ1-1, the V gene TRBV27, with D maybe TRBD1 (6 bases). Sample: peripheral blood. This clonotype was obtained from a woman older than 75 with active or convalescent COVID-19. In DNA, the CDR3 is TGTGCCAGCAGGAACAGGGTCGGAAACACTGAAGCTTTCTTT. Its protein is CASRNRVGNTEAFF.